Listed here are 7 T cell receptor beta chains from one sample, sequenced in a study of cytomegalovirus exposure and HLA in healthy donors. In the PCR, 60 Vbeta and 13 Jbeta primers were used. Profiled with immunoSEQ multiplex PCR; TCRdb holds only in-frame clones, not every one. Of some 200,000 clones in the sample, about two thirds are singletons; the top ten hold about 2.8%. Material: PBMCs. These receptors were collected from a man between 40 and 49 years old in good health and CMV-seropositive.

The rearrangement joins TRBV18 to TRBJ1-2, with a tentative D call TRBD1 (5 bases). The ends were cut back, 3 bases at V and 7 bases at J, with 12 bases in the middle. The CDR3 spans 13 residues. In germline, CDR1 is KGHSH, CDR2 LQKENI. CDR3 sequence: CASSPQGAGGYTF. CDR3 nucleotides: TGTGCCAGCTCACCGCAGGGCGCCGGTGGCTACACCTTC. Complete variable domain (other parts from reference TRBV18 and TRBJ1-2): NAGVMQNPRHLVRRRGQEARLRCSPMKGHSHVYWYRQLPEEGLKFMVYLQKENIIDESGMPKERFSAEFPKEGPSILRIQQVVRGDSAAYFCASSPQGAGGYTFGSGTRLTVV.

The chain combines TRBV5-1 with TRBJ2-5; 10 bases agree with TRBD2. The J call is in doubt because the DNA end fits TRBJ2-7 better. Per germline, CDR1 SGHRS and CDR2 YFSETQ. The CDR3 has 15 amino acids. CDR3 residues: CASSAGLAAPYEQYF. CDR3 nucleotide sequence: TGCGCCAGCAGCGCCGGACTAGCGGCGCCCTACGAGCAGTACTTC.

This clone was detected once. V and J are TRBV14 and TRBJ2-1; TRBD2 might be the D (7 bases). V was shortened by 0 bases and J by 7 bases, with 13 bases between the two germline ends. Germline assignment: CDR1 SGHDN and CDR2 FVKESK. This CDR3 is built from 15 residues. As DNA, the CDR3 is TGTGCCAGCAGCCAAGATCGGGGGGCCCCTAATGAGCAGTTCTTC. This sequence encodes CASSQDRGAPNEQFF.

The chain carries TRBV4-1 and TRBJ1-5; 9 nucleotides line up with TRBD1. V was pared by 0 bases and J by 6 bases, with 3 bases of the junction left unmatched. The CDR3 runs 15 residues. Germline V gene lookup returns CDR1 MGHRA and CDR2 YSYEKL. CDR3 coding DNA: TGCGCCAGCAGCCAAGAGGGACAGGGCGGTCAGCCCCAGCATTTT. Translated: CASSQEGQGGQPQHF.

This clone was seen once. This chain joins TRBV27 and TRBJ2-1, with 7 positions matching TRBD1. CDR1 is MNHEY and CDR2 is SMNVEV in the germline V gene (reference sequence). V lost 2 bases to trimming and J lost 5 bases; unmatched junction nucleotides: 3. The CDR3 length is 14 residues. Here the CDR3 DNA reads TGTGCCAGCAGTTTAGCCGACAGGGACAATGAGCAGTTCTTC. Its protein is CASSLADRDNEQFF.

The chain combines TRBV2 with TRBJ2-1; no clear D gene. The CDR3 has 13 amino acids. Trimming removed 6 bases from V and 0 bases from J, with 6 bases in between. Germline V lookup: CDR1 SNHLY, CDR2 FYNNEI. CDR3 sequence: CASRYGSYNEQFF. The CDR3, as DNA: TGTGCCAGCAGGTACGGCTCCTACAATGAGCAGTTCTTC.

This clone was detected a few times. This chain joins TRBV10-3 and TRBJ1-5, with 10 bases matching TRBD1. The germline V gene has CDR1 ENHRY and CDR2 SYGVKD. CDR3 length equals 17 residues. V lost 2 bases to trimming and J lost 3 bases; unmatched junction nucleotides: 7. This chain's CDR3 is CAISEGDRGPYNQPQHF. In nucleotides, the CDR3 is TGTGCCATCAGTGAGGGGGACAGGGGTCCCTACAATCAGCCCCAGCATTTT.